These 28 T cell receptor beta chains came from one sample sequenced in a study of blood T cell repertoires in COVID-19. Method: immunoSEQ multiplex PCR; TCRdb's copy keeps in-frame clones and lacks some. The table lists approximately 90,000 clones, around 72% of them singletons, with roughly 14% in the top ten. The specimen sequenced was peripheral blood. These receptors all stem from an elderly woman with acute or convalescent COVID-19.

The rearrangement uses TRBV28 and TRBJ2-4, with a weak D call TRBD1 (5 bases). CDR1 and CDR2 (germline): MDHEN, SYDVKM. V lost 6 bases and J 6 bases, leaving 12 bases between the germline ends. The CDR3 covers 13 residues. The CDR3 nucleotides are TGTGCCAGCAGCAGCAGGGAAAGAAACATTCAGTACTTC. It translates to CASSSRERNIQYF.

In DNA form, the CDR3 reads TGCAGCGTTGAAGGTAGCGGGGGGGGGACAGATACGCAGTATTTT. It specifies CSVEGSGGGTDTQYF. V is TRBV29-1 and J is TRBJ2-3; 11 positions agree with TRBD2. V dropped 1 base and J dropped 3; count of bases not matched to a gene: 3. Germline V gene sequence: CDR1 SQVTM, CDR2 ANQGSEA. The CDR3 length is 15 residues.

J is TRBJ1-1 and V is TRBV5-4; D uncertain. The V end was cut by 6 bases, the J end by 0 bases, with 15 bases between. Germline V gene lookup returns CDR1 SGHNT and CDR2 YYREEE (reference sequence). This CDR3 has 15 amino acids. The CDR3 region has the DNA TGTGCCAGCACCCAACGGGGAGGGTTGAACACTGAAGCTTTCTTT. It is translated as CASTQRGGLNTEAFF.

In this sample, this clone turned up a few times. The chain is built from TRBV5-1 and TRBJ2-5; 11 bases are shared with TRBD1. Trimming removed 2 bases from V and 5 bases from J; junction bases left unmatched: 8. The CDR3 is 16 residues long. From germline, CDR1 is SGHRS and CDR2 YFSETQ. CDR3 sequence: CASSFNPGQGGETQYF. The CDR3 DNA reads TGCGCCAGCAGCTTTAACCCGGGACAGGGGGGCGAGACCCAGTACTTC.

The genes are TRBV5-1 and TRBJ1-1; D is ambiguous. The germline CDR1 and CDR2 sequences are SGHRS and YFSETQ. V was pared by 4 bases and J by 3 bases, with 4 bases between. The CDR3 loop spans 11 amino acids. In DNA form, the CDR3 reads TGCGCCAGCAGCCTTGACACTGAAGCTTTCTTT. Its translation: CASSLDTEAFF.

This clone is judged medium-sized. Written as DNA, the CDR3 is TGTGCCAGCAGCCTAGGGACAGGGCTAAACTATGGCTACACCTTC. Its translation is CASSLGTGLNYGYTF. This chain joins TRBV9 and TRBJ1-2; 9 bases fit TRBD1. This CDR3 has 15 residues. The ends lost 4 bases at V and 2 bases at J; junction bases unmatched: 6. Germline-derived CDR1 and CDR2 are SGDLS and YYNGEE.

The chain couples TRBV20-1 to TRBJ1-5; 7 positions agree with TRBD1. J lost 2 bases, V lost 3 bases, and 7 bases had no gene match. This CDR3 is 15 amino acids long. Germline lookup yields CDR1 DFQATT and CDR2 SNEGSKA (reference sequence). This CDR3 reads CSASLTGAGNQPQHF. CDR3 in DNA: TGCAGTGCTAGTCTTACAGGGGCAGGCAATCAGCCCCAGCATTTT.

In DNA, the CDR3 is TGTGCCAGCAGCTTAGGGGACAGGACGCAGTATTTT. It yields the protein CASSLGDRTQYF. The rearrangement joins TRBV7-2 to TRBJ2-3, with 8 bases aligning to TRBD1. Germline V gives CDR1 SGHTA, CDR2 FQGNSA. The CDR3 loop spans 12 amino acids. The ends lost 1 base at V and 9 bases at J; junction bases unmatched: 0.

The rearrangement links TRBV30 to TRBJ1-1; TRBD1 is a possible D gene (5 bases). The CDR3 has 13 residues. Trimming took off 0 bases at V and 5 bases at J, with 10 bases between the two ends. Germline lookup yields CDR1 GTSNPN and CDR2 SVGIG (reference sequence). In DNA form, the CDR3 reads TGTGCCTGGAGTGTAGCAGGGAGGACTGAAGCTTTCTTT. This codes for CAWSVAGRTEAFF.

This clone was found a few times. The chain uses TRBV5-4 and TRBJ2-7; 9 nucleotides agree with TRBD2. CDR3 length: 16 residues. CDR1 is SGHNT, CDR2 YYREEE, per germline (reference sequence). After removal of 0 bases from V and 5 bases from J, the junction contained 9 bases not matched to a gene. CDR3 in amino acids: CASSLGGLAGRDEQYF. The CDR3 DNA sequence: TGTGCCAGCAGCTTGGGGGGCCTAGCGGGGCGGGACGAGCAGTACTTC.

The chain couples TRBV7-2 to TRBJ2-1, with D perhaps TRBD2 (6 bases). Germline V gene lookup returns CDR1 SGHTA and CDR2 FQGNSA. This CDR3 has 15 amino acids. The V gene lost 3 bases and the J gene lost 5 bases, with 14 bases spanning the gap. The CDR3 nucleotides read TGTGCCAGCAGCTTCCAGGGCGGCGGGGACAATGAGCAGTTCTTC. Its protein product is CASSFQGGGDNEQFF.

The chain links TRBV7-2 to TRBJ1-1; 8 nucleotides match TRBD1. With 5 bases clipped from V and 6 bases from J, the junction kept 14 bases outside the gene matches. The CDR3 spans 16 residues. Germline-derived CDR1 and CDR2 are SGHTA and FQGNSA. CDR3: CASSVGQGRGSPEAFF. CDR3 coding DNA: TGTGCCAGCAGCGTAGGACAGGGAAGGGGGTCCCCTGAAGCTTTCTTT.

This clone is termed medium-sized. The rearrangement joins TRBV4-3 to TRBJ1-5, with 11 bases identical to TRBD1. Looked up from germline, CDR1 is LGHNA and CDR2 is YSLEER. This CDR3 has 20 amino acids. Trimming cost V 3 bases and J 2 bases; bases outside gene matches: 15. CDR3 coding DNA: TGCGCCAGCAGCCAGGCTCCGGGACAGGGGGAACAAAATGGCAATCAGCCCCAGCATTTT. It is translated as CASSQAPGQGEQNGNQPQHF.

The table lists this clone with a count of one. The chain joins TRBV2 to TRBJ1-2; the match to TRBD1 covers 7 bases. V was pared by 8 bases and J by 11 bases, with 5 bases of the junction left unmatched. From germline, CDR1 is SNHLY and CDR2 FYNNEI. This CDR3 is built from 10 residues. The CDR3 protein is CASGQDRYTF. The CDR3 nucleotides are TGTGCCAGCGGACAGGACAGGTACACCTTC.

The genes are TRBV7-6 and TRBJ2-5; a weak D match, TRBD1 (7 bases). The CDR3 sequence is 15 residues long. Germline V CDR1 and CDR2: SGHVS, FNYEAQ. V was pared by 5 bases and J by 5 bases, with 18 bases between. CDR3 sequence reads: CASSPPTGTGETQYF. DNA of the CDR3: TGTGCCAGCAGCCCGCCGACAGGGACTGGGGAGACCCAGTACTTC.

This clone appeared once. The chain uses TRBV7-6 and TRBJ1-2; D not resolved. Trimming left V 5 bases short and J 2 bases short, with 9 bases between. CDR3 length equals 13 residues. Germline V gene lookup returns CDR1 SGHVS and CDR2 FNYEAQ. CDR3 amino acids: CASSPGKNYGYTF. The CDR3 bases are TGTGCCAGCAGCCCCGGGAAAAACTATGGCTACACCTTC. The entire variable domain, with the rest obtained from reference TRBV7-6 and TRBJ1-2, is as follows: GAGVSQSPRYKVTKRGQDVALRCDPISGHVSLYWYRQALGQGPEFLTYFNYEAQQDKSGLPNDRFSAERPEGSISTLTIQRTEQRDSAMYRCASSPGKNYGYTFGSGTRLTVV.

The chain has TRBV4-3 and TRBJ1-3; D is uncertain. From germline, CDR1 is LGHNA and CDR2 YSLEER. This CDR3 has 14 residues. The germline V and J ends were trimmed by 0 bases and 9 bases, with 12 bases remaining between them. The CDR3 reads CASSQESLEGTIYF. The CDR3 DNA follows: TGCGCCAGCAGCCAAGAGAGTTTGGAGGGCACCATATATTTT.

This clone was seen a few times. The chain carries TRBV5-8 and TRBJ2-1, with 12 bases aligning to TRBD2. The V gene end was trimmed by 1 base and the J gene end by 4 bases; junction bases not matched to a gene: 6. The CDR3 loop spans 17 amino acids. Germline assignment: CDR1 SGHTS and CDR2 YDEGEE. The CDR3 sequence is CASSLLSTSGGYNEQFF. As DNA, the CDR3 is TGTGCCAGCAGCTTGTTATCGACTAGCGGGGGATACAATGAGCAGTTCTTC.

The chain couples TRBV11-3 to TRBJ2-3; D perhaps matches TRBD2 (5 bases). CDR1 SGHNT and CDR2 YENEEA come from the germline V gene. The CDR3 has 13 amino acids. The V end lost 6 bases, the J end lost 2 bases, and 9 bases lay between the germline ends. The CDR3 nucleotides are TGTGCCAGCAGAGGAGGATACACAGATACGCAGTATTTT. The encoded protein is CASRGGYTDTQYF. Together with reference TRBV11-3 and TRBJ2-3, the CDR3 gives the full variable domain: EAGVVQSPRYKIIEKKQPVAFWCNPISGHNTLYWYLQNLGQGPELLIRYENEEAVDDSQLPKDRFSAERLKGVDSTLKIQPAELGDSAVYLCASRGGYTDTQYFGPGTRLTVL.

The rearrangement uses TRBV4-1 and TRBJ1-1, with D unclear. The CDR3 length is 18 residues. Germline V gives CDR1 MGHRA, CDR2 YSYEKL. V shed 4 bases and J shed 1 base, with 22 bases lying between them. The CDR3 region is CASSPRYSSRGENTEAFF. CDR3 coding DNA: TGCGCCAGCAGCCCAAGATATTCCTCTCGCGGGGAGAACACTGAAGCTTTCTTT.

The chain is built from TRBV6-5 and TRBJ2-5; TRBD2 might be the D (6 bases). CDR3 length: 13 amino acids. Germline V CDR1 and CDR2: MNHEY, SVGAGI. V was pared by 5 bases and J by 5 bases, with 12 bases between. The CDR3 DNA reads as TGTGCCAGCAGTACATTTCGGGGGGAGACCCAGTACTTC. This sequence encodes CASSTFRGETQYF.

This clone was detected only a few times. The chain carries TRBV20-1 and TRBJ2-7; D is unclear. From germline, CDR1 is DFQATT and CDR2 SNEGSKA (reference sequence). The CDR3 contains 12 residues. Trimming pared 3 bases from V and 4 bases from J, leaving 10 bases between. CDR3 residues: CSASRVEYEQYF. CDR3 coding DNA: TGCAGTGCTAGTCGGGTGGAGTACGAGCAGTACTTC.

This clone was seen a single time. The gene calls are TRBV29-1 and TRBJ1-1; tentative D call: TRBD1 (5 bases). Per germline, CDR1 SQVTM and CDR2 ANQGSEA. CDR3 length: 13 amino acids. The V gene lost 3 bases and the J gene lost 4 bases, with 12 bases spanning the gap. The CDR3 coding sequence is TGCAGCGTTGATCGGGGGGTCGGCACTGAAGCTTTCTTT. Its protein product is CSVDRGVGTEAFF.

The CDR3 reads CAWTGQGGTGELFF. The CDR3 region has the DNA TGTGCCTGGACGGGACAGGGGGGGACCGGGGAGCTGTTTTTT. The chain combines TRBV30 with TRBJ2-2, with 11 bases fitting TRBD1. The CDR3 runs to 14 residues. The V and J ends lost 4 bases and 5 bases, in that order; junction bases with no gene match: 3. Germline CDR1 GTSNPN, CDR2 SVGIG (reference sequence).

This clone came up many times. The V call is TRBV7-9, the J call TRBJ2-1, with 8 bases aligning to TRBD2. CDR1 and CDR2 from the germline V gene are SEHNR and FQNEAQ (reference sequence). V was pared by 6 bases and J by 8 bases, with 9 bases of the junction left unmatched. The CDR3 covers 14 residues. CDR3 DNA: TGTGCCAGCAGGTCCGCGGGACTAGTTTATGAGCAGTTCTTC. Amino acids: CASRSAGLVYEQFF.

With regard to this clone: The germline gene is not matched at one end of the junction; a read error may be the cause. The same CDR3 also results from other DNA sequences found in this sample. J is TRBJ2-7 and V is TRBV27, with 7 nucleotides matching TRBD1. Germline CDR1 reads MNHEY; CDR2 reads SMNVEV (reference sequence). The CDR3 sequence is 14 residues long. The CDR3 sequence is CASSLSGGAKEQYF. In DNA, the CDR3 is TGTGCCAGCAGTTTATCAGGGGGCGCGAAGGAGCAATACTTC.

This clone has only a few counts. V usage is TRBV6-2 or TRBV6-3 and J usage is TRBJ1-2; TRBD1 agrees at 10 bases. The CDR3 contains 16 residues. Germline lookup yields CDR1 MNHEY and CDR2 SVGEGT. Trimming removed 4 bases from V and 2 bases from J; junction bases left unmatched: 7. In nucleotides, the CDR3 is TGTGCCAGCAGTTTGACAGGGGGCCGGATCAACTATGGCTACACCTTC. Translating gives CASSLTGGRINYGYTF.

The gene calls are TRBV27 and TRBJ2-5, with TRBD1 matching over 9 bases. Trimming cost V 5 bases and J 4 bases; bases outside gene matches: 2. In germline, CDR1 is MNHEY, CDR2 SMNVEV (reference sequence). The CDR3 runs 13 residues. This chain's CDR3 is CASSVGQGETQYF. The CDR3 DNA reads TGTGCCAGCAGTGTGGGACAGGGAGAGACCCAGTACTTC.